This TCR beta chain was profiled in a study of CD8+ T cells in alopecia areata. Sorting of CD4+ and CD8+ T cells was performed on PBMCs. Following RNA extraction, reverse transcription yielded cDNA that acted as the sequencing template. Produced via immunoSEQ multiplex PCR; TCRdb's table is partial and in-frame only. This sample has about 150,000 clones, with over 80% found just once. Germline CDR1 is SGHTA and CDR2 is FQGTGA. V lost 4 bases and J lost 2, with 8 bases in between. The CDR3 spans 13 residues. The TCR comes from a human donor with alopecia areata. The sequencing used CD8+ T cells sorted from blood, collected at week 0. The chain employs TRBV7-3 and TRBJ1-1; D unclear. CDR3 amino acids: CASSYVPNTEAFF. The CDR3 DNA follows: TGTGCCAGCAGCTACGTACCCAACACTGAAGCTTTCTTT. Looking up the rest from reference TRBV7-3 and TRBJ1-1 gives the full variable domain: GAGVSQTPSNKVTEKGKYVELRCDPISGHTALYWYRQSLGQGPEFLIYFQGTGAADDSGLPNDRFFAVRPEGSVSTLKIQRTERGDSAVYLCASSYVPNTEAFFGQGTRLTVV.